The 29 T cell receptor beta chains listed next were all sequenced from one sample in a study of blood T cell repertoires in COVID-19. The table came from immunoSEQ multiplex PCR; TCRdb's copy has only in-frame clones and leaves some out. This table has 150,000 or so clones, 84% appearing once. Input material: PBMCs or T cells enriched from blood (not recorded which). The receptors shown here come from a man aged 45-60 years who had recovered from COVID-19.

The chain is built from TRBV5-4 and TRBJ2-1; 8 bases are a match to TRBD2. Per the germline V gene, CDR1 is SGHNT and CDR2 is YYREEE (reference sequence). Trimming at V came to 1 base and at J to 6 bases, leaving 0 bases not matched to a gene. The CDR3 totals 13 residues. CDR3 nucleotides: TGTGCCAGCAGCTTGAGCGGGGGCAATGAGCAGTTCTTC. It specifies CASSLSGGNEQFF.

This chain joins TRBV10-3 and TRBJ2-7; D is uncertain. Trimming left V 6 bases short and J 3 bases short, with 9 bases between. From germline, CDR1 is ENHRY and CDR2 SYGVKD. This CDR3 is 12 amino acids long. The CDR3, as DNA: TGTGCCATCAGCAGTGATAACTACGAGCAGTACTTC. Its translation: CAISSDNYEQYF.

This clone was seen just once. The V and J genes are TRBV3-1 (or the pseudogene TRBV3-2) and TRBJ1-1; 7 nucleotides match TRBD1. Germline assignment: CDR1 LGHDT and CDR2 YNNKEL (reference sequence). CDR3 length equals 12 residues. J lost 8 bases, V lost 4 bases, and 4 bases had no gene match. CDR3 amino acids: CASSLRDREAFF. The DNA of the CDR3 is TGTGCCAGCAGCCTAAGGGACAGAGAAGCTTTCTTT.

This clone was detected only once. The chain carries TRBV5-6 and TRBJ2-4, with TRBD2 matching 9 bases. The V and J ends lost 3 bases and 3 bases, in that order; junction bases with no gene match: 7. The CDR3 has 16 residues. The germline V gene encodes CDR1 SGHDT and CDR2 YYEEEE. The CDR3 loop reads CASSWRGGQVKNIQYF. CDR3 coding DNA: TGTGCCAGCAGCTGGCGGGGGGGCCAGGTCAAAAACATTCAGTACTTC.

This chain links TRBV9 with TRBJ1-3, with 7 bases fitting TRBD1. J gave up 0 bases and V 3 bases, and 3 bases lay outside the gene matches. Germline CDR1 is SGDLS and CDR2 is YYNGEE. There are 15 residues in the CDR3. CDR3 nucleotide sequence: TGTGCCAGCAGCGACAGGGACAGCTCTGGAAACACCATATATTTT. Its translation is CASSDRDSSGNTIYF.

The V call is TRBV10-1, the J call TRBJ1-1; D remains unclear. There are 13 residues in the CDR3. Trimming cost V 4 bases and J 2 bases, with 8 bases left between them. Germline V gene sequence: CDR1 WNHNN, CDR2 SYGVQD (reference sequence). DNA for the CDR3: TGCGCCAGCAGTGTCCCTCCTAACACTGAAGCTTTCTTT. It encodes CASSVPPNTEAFF.

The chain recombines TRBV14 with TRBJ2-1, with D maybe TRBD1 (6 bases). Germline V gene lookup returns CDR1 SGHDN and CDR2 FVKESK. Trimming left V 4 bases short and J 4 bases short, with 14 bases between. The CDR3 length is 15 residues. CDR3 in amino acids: CASSPRQGSYNEQFF. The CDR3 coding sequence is TGTGCCAGCAGCCCCAGGCAGGGGAGTTACAATGAGCAGTTCTTC.

CDR3 nucleotide sequence: TGTGCCAGCAGTCCAGGGGGGAACACTGAAGCTTTCTTT. This encodes CASSPGGNTEAFF. The chain links TRBV12-3 or TRBV12-4 to TRBJ1-1; TRBD1 matches 7 bases. V lost 5 bases and J lost 1; bases outside the gene matches: 1. The CDR3 loop spans 13 amino acids.

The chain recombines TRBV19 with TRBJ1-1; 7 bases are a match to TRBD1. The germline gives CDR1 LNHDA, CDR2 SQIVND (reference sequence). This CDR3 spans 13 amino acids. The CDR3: CAAGGTKNTEAFF. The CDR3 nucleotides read TGTGCTGCAGGGGGGACGAAGAACACTGAAGCTTTCTTT.

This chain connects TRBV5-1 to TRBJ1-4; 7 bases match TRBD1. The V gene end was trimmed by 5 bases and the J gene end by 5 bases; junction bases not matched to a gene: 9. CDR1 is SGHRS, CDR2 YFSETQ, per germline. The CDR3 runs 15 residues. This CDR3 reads CASRTTGSGNEKLFF. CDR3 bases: TGCGCCAGCAGAACGACAGGGTCGGGAAATGAAAAACTGTTTTTT.

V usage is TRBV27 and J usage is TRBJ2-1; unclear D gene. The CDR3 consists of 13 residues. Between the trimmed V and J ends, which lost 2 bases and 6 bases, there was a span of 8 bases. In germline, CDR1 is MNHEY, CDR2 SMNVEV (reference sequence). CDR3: CASSLTFSNEQFF. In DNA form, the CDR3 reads TGTGCCAGCAGTTTAACATTCTCCAATGAGCAGTTCTTC.

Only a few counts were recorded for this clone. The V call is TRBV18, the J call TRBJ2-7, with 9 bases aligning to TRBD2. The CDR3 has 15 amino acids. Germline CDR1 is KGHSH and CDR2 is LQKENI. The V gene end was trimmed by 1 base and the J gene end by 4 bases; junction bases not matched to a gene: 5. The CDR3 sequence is CASSPRGGGRYEQYF. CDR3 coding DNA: TGTGCCAGCTCACCACGCGGGGGGGGTAGGTACGAGCAGTACTTC.

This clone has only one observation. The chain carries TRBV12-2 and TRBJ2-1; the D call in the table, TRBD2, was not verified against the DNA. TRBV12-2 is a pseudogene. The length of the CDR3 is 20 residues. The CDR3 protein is CASRPEPRFRFLAGDNEQFF. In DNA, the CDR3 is TGTGCAAGTCGCCCAGAACCTCGGTTTAGGTTCCTAGCGGGGGACAATGAGCAGTTCTTC.

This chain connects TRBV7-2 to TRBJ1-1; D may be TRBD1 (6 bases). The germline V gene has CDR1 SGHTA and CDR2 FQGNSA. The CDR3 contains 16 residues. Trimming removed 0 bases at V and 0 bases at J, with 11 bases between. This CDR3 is CASSLAGGSVNTEAFF. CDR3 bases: TGTGCCAGCAGCTTAGCTGGGGGCTCCGTGAACACTGAAGCTTTCTTT.

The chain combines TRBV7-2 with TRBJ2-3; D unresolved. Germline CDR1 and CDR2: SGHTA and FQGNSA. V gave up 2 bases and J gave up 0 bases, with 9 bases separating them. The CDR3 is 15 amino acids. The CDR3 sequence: CASSLRDWSTDTQYF. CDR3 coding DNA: TGTGCCAGCAGCTTAAGAGACTGGAGCACAGATACGCAGTATTTT.

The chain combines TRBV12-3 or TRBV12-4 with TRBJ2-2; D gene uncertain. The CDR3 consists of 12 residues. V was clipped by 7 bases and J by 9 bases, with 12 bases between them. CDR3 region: CASTPRLRELFF. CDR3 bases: TGTGCCAGCACCCCTAGACTTCGGGAGCTGTTTTTT.

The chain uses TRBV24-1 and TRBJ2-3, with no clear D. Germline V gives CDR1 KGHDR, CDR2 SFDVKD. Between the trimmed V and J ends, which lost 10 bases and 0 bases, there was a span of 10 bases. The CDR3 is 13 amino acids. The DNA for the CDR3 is TGTGCCACTGGCCGAACCAGCACAGATACGCAGTATTTT. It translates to CATGRTSTDTQYF.

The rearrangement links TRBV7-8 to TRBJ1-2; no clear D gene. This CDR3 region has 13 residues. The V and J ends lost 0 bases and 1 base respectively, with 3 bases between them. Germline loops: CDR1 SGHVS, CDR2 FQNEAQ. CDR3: CASSLAFNYGYTF. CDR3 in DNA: TGTGCCAGCAGCTTAGCCTTTAACTATGGCTACACCTTC.

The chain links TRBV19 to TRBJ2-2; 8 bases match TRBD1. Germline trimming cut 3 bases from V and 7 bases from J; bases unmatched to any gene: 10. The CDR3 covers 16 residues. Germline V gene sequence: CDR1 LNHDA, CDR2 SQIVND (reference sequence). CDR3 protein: CASSIRGRGPVGELFF. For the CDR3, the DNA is TGTGCCAGTAGTATCCGGGGCAGGGGGCCTGTCGGGGAGCTGTTTTTT.

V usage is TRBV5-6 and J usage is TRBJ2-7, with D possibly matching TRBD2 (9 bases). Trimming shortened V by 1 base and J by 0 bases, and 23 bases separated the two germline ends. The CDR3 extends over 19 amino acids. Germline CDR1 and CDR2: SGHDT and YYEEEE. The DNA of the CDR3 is TGTGCCAGCAGCTTGTATCGGGACAGGTCGGGACTAGCCTCCTACGAGCAGTACTTC. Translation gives CASSLYRDRSGLASYEQYF.

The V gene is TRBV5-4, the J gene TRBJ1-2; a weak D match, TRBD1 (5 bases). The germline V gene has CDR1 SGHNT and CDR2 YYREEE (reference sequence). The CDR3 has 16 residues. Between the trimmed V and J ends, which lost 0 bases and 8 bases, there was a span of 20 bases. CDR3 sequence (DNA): TGTGCCAGCAGCTTGGCCTGGGGCAACCCTCGCAGCGGCTACACCTTC. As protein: CASSLAWGNPRSGYTF. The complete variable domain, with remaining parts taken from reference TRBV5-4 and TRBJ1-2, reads ETGVTQSPTHLIKTRGQQVTLRCSSQSGHNTVSWYQQALGQGPQFIFQYYREEENGRGNFPPRFSGLQFPNYSSELNVNALELDDSALYLCASSLAWGNPRSGYTFGSGTRLTVV.

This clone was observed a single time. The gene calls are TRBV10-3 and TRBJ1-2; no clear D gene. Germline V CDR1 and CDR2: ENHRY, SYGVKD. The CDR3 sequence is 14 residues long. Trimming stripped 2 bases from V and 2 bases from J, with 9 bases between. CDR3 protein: CAISEGSGNYGYTF. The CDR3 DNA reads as TGTGCCATCAGTGAGGGCAGCGGGAACTATGGCTACACCTTC.

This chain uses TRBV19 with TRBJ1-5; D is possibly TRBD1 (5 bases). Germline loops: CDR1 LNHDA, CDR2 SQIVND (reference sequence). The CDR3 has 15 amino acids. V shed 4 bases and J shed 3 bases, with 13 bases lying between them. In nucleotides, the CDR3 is TGTGCCAGTAGTAATCCCAGGGTGGTCAATCAGCCCCAGCATTTT. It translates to CASSNPRVVNQPQHF.

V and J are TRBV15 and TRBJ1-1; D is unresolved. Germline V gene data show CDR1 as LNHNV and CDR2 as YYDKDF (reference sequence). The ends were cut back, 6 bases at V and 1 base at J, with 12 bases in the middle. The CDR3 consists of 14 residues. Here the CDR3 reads CATRAPGKNTEAFF. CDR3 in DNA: TGTGCCACCAGAGCCCCCGGGAAGAACACTGAAGCTTTCTTT.

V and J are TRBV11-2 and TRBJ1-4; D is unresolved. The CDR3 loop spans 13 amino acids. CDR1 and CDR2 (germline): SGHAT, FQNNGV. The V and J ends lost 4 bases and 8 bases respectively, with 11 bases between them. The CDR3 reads CASSSGIREKLFF. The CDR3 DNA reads TGTGCCAGCAGCTCCGGGATTCGAGAAAAACTGTTTTTT.

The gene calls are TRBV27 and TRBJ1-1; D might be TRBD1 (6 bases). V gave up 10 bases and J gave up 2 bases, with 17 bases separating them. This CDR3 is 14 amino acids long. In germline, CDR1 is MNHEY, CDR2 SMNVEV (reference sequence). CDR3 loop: CATSLQGRNTEAFF. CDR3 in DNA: TGTGCCACCTCACTACAGGGCAGAAACACTGAAGCTTTCTTT.

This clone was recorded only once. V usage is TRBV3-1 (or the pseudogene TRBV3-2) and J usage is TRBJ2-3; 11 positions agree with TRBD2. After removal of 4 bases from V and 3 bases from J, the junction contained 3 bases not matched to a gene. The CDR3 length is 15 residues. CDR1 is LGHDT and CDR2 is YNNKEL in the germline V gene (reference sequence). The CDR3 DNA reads TGTGCCAGCAGCCCGACTAGCGGGGAAACAGATACGCAGTATTTT. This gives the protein CASSPTSGETDTQYF.

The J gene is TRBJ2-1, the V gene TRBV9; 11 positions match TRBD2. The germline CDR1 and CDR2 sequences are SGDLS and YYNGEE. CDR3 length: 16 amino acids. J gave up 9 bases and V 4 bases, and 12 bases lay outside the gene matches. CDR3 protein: CASSPKRTSGGGEQFF. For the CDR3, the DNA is TGTGCCAGCAGCCCGAAAAGAACTAGCGGGGGCGGTGAGCAGTTCTTC.

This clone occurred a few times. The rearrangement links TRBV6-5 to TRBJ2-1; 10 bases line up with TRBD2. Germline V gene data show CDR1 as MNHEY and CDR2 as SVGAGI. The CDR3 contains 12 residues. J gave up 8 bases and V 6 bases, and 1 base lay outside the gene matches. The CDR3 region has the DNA TGTGCCAGCAGGAGCGGGGGGGATGAGCAGTTCTTC. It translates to CASRSGGDEQFF.